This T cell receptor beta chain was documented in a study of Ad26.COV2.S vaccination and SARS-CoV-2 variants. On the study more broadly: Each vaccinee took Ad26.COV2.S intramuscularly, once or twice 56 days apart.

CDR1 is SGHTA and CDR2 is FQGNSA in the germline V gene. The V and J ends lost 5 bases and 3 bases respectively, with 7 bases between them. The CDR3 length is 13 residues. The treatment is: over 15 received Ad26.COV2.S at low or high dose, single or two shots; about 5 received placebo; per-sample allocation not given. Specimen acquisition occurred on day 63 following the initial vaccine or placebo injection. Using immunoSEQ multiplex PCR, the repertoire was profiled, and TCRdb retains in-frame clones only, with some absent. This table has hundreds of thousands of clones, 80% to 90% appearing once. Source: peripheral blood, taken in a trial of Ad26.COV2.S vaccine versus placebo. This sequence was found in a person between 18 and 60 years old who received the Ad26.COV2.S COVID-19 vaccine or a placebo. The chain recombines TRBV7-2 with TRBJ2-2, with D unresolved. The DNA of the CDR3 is TGTGCCAGCAGCCTTGAGTACACCGGGGAGCTGTTTTTT. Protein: CASSLEYTGELFF.